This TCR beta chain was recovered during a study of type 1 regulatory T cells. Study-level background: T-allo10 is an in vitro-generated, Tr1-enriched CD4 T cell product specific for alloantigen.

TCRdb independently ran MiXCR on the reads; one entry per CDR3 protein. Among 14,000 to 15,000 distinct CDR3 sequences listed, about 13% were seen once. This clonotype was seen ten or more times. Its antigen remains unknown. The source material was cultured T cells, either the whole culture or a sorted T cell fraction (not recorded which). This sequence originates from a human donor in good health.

The CDR3 reads CSVDRGWNEQFF. The DNA for the CDR3 is TGCAGCGTTGACCGGGGGTGGAATGAGCAGTTCTTC. The chain uses TRBV29-1 and TRBJ2-1; D might be TRBD2 (6 bases). Per the germline V gene, CDR1 is SQVTM and CDR2 is ANQGSEA. The CDR3 extends over 12 amino acids. Trimming left V 3 bases short and J 7 bases short, with 10 bases between.